Below, one T cell receptor beta chain is given with its context. TCRdb re-analysed the reads in MiXCR, keeping a single row per CDR3 protein. The top ten clones hold approximately 2.2% of a sample with 75,000 to 100,000 distinct CDR3 sequences, around a third of them seen once. The data belong to a study of type 1 regulatory T cells. Study information: This in vitro CD4 product, T-allo10, is enriched for Tr1 cells and alloantigen-specific.

From germline, CDR1 is LNHNV and CDR2 YYDKDF (reference sequence). This CDR3 has 14 residues. Deletions cut 7 bases from V and 4 bases from J, with 13 bases between. Sequencing was performed on CD4+ T cells, either the whole sample or a sorted fraction (not recorded which). This clonotype was obtained from a human donor in good health. The V and J genes are TRBV15 and TRBJ2-2; TRBD2 might be the D (6 bases). CDR3 nucleotides: TGTGCCACCAAACGAGGAGGGCTCACCGGGGAGCTGTTTTTT. The encoded protein is CATKRGGLTGELFF. Complete variable domain (other parts from reference TRBV15 and TRBJ2-2): DAMVIQNPRYQVTQFGKPVTLSCSQTLNHNVMYWYQQKSSQAPKLLFHYYDKDFNNEADTPDNFQSRRPNTSFCFLDIRSPGLGDTAMYLCATKRGGLTGELFFGEGSRLTVL.